The entry below gives a single TCR beta chain sequence along with its context. This sample stems from a study of Graves' ophthalmopathy and Graves' hyperthyroidism. Excluded were patients with other autoimmune diseases, uncontrolled infections, pregnancy or lactation. The TCR beta CDR3 regions underwent amplification from RNA transcripts. HTBI primers served in a first-round RT-PCR, which a second-round multiplex PCR followed. TCRdb redid the calling of the multiplex PCR reads with MiXCR, one entry per CDR3 protein. The table shows 500,000 to 700,000 distinct CDR3 sequences, with 39% occurring only once. V trimming: 7 bases; J trimming: 4 bases; junction bases outside the gene matches: 8. CDR3 length equals 15 residues. CDR1 ENHRY and CDR2 SYGVKD come from the germline V gene.

The sequence was obtained from an adult man with Graves' hyperthyroidism. This rearrangement joins TRBV10-3 to TRBJ1-1; 11 bases align to TRBD1. Sequencing was carried out using peripheral blood or thyroid tissue (not recorded which). The CDR3 region is CAITDGTGGLTEAFF. CDR3 nucleotide sequence: TGTGCCATCACCGATGGGACAGGGGGACTCACTGAAGCTTTCTTT.